These 13 T cell receptor beta chains originate from one sample sequenced in a study of breast tumors, draining lymph nodes, adjacent tissues. MiXCR, run by TCRdb on the multiplex PCR reads, gives a single entry per CDR3 protein. The table records 150,000 to 200,000 distinct CDR3 sequences, roughly 30% of them present only once. Breast cancer patients provided tissue from their axillary draining lymph nodes. The sequenced sample consisted of axillary lymph node tissue. Every receptor here comes from a female donor with breast cancer. Some clones in this sample may be carry-over from other donors' samples.

This clonotype was counted a few times. V is TRBV5-4 and J is TRBJ2-5; tentative D call: TRBD1 (7 bases). The germline V and J ends were trimmed by 4 bases and 3 bases, with 19 bases remaining between them. The CDR3 is made up of 16 amino acids. Germline CDR1 is SGHNT and CDR2 is YYREEE (reference sequence). CDR3 sequence reads: CASSPGGWGQKETQYF. In nucleotides, the CDR3 is TGTGCCAGCAGCCCCGGGGGTTGGGGACAGAAAGAGACCCAGTACTTC.

This clonotype was detected only a few times. The chain combines TRBV15 with TRBJ2-1; D is perhaps TRBD1 or TRBD2 (7 bases each). This CDR3 spans 15 amino acids. The germline CDR1 and CDR2 sequences are LNHNV and YYDKDF (reference sequence). Deletions cut 3 bases from V and 8 bases from J, with 17 bases between. The CDR3: CATSSAGGALDEQFF. CDR3 bases: TGTGCCACCAGCAGTGCAGGGGGGGCGTTGGATGAGCAGTTCTTC.

Many counts were recorded for this clonotype. The gene calls are TRBV19 and TRBJ2-1, with a weak D call TRBD1 (5 bases). Germline V gene lookup returns CDR1 LNHDA and CDR2 SQIVND (reference sequence). The CDR3 has 13 amino acids. Deletions cut 8 bases from V and 0 bases from J, with 8 bases between. In DNA form, the CDR3 reads TGTGCCAGTCAGGGCGTCTCCTACAATGAGCAGTTCTTC. This codes for CASQGVSYNEQFF.

Concerning this clonotype itself: This may arise from a read error, as a much more abundant clone is one base away. The chain uses TRBV20-1 and TRBJ1-5, with 8 bases that match TRBD1. The V gene's germline CDR1 is DFQATT and CDR2 SNEGSKA (reference sequence). V shed 1 base and J 7 bases; nucleotides not matched to a gene: 9. The CDR3 is 15 residues long. This chain's CDR3 is CSARARAGGAQPQHF. Here the CDR3 DNA reads TGCAGTGCTAGAGCCAGGGCAGGGGGCGCACAGCCCCAGCATTTT.

This clonotype was recorded a few times. The V and J genes are TRBV6-1 and TRBJ1-2; D perhaps matches TRBD1 (6 bases). V lost 7 bases and J lost 2, with 8 bases in between. CDR3 length: 12 amino acids. Germline-derived CDR1 and CDR2 are MNHNS and SASEGT. CDR3 sequence reads: CASTRGNYGYTF. The CDR3 DNA reads TGTGCCAGCACAAGGGGGAACTATGGCTACACCTTC.

In the case of this clonotype: A much more abundant neighbour one base away suggests this may be a read error. This likely comes from a read error, as the CDR3 has no conserved phenylalanine or tryptophan at its end. The V gene is TRBV12-3 or TRBV12-4, the J gene TRBJ1-5; D gene unclear. The germline V and J ends were trimmed by 3 bases and 5 bases, with 8 bases remaining between them. The CDR3 has 13 residues. This chain's CDR3 is CASSFSSYQPQHL. The CDR3 DNA is TGTGCCAGCAGTTTTTCAAGTTATCAGCCCCAGCATCTT.

This clonotype came up many times. The chain couples TRBV7-8 to TRBJ1-2; unclear D gene. V was pared by 1 base and J by 1 base, with 4 bases between. The germline V gene has CDR1 SGHVS and CDR2 FQNEAQ. The CDR3 runs to 13 residues. The DNA of the CDR3 is TGTGCCAGCAGCTTAGGAGTTAACTATGGCTACACCTTC. Protein product: CASSLGVNYGYTF.

Only one count was recorded for this clonotype. CDR3 nucleotides: TGTGCCACCAGTGGAGGAGCAGATACGCAGTATTTT. It translates to CATSGGADTQYF. The chain joins TRBV24-1 to TRBJ2-3; D gene ambiguous. Germline assignment: CDR1 KGHDR and CDR2 SFDVKD. There are 12 residues in the CDR3. V was shortened by 5 bases and J by 4 bases, with 6 bases between the two germline ends.

This chain uses TRBV7-2 with TRBJ1-2; possibly TRBD1 for D (6 bases). Trimming removed 5 bases from V and 4 bases from J, with 17 bases in between. There are 15 residues in the CDR3. The germline V gene has CDR1 SGHTA and CDR2 FQGNSA. CDR3 DNA: TGTGCCAGCAGCGAAAGCGGGACAAGGACCTATGGCTACACCTTC. Its protein product is CASSESGTRTYGYTF.

The table lists this clonotype with many counts. This chain links TRBV11-2 with TRBJ2-5; TRBD2 is a possible D gene (5 bases). The germline CDR1 and CDR2 sequences are SGHAT and FQNNGV. V was clipped by 6 bases and J by 0 bases, with 11 bases between them. CDR3 length: 14 amino acids. CDR3 protein: CASSSRGYQETQYF. The CDR3 DNA follows: TGTGCCAGCAGTAGCCGCGGGTACCAAGAGACCCAGTACTTC.

There are a few counts of this clonotype. A much larger clone lies one base from this, so it may be a read error. The CDR3 spells CSARVGGTGELFF. CDR3 DNA sequence: TGCAGTGCTAGAGTTGGCGGGACCGGGGAGCTGTTTTTT. The chain joins TRBV20-1 to TRBJ2-2, with D maybe TRBD2 (5 bases). The CDR3 is made up of 13 amino acids. Germline V gives CDR1 DFQATT, CDR2 SNEGSKA (reference sequence). V was shortened by 1 base and J by 5 bases, with 8 bases between the two germline ends.

This chain links TRBV6-1 with TRBJ2-1, with a possible D match to TRBD1 (6 bases). Germline V gene sequence: CDR1 MNHNS, CDR2 SASEGT. This CDR3 is built from 13 residues. The V and J ends lost 8 bases and 15 bases respectively, with 23 bases between them. CDR3 sequence: CASGLGGGPRWFF. CDR3 nucleotides: TGTGCCAGCGGACTGGGTGGGGGCCCTCGGTGGTTCTTC.

This clonotype has just a few counts. This may stem from a read error, because a much larger clone lies one nucleotide away. This chain connects TRBV20-1 to TRBJ2-5; D unresolved. The germline gives CDR1 DFQATT, CDR2 SNEGSKA (reference sequence). There are 12 residues in the CDR3. The CDR3 reads CSGLGFSETPYF. The CDR3 coding sequence is TGCAGTGGCCTGGGGTTCTCTGAGACCCCGTACTTC.